These 26 T cell receptor beta chains share one sample of origin, sequenced in a study of graft-versus-host responses after intestinal transplantation (dated by TCRdb to the early 2020s). According to the study, the label for this sample's time point signals: cells obtained before transplantation from donor or recipient. No antigen has been assigned to these receptors. The library relied on the immunoSEQ multiplex PCR assay. This immuneACCESS table, as held by TCRdb, lists in-frame sequences with V and J called but not all clones. Of the missing ones, under half trace to an unresolved V gene in checked studies; the others have no known cause. The sample profile shows approximately 99,000 clones; around 92% of them were found once. The top ten constitute about 0.07% of the sample. This sample comprised unstimulated CD8+ T cells sorted from spleen or lymph node cells, obtained before transplant. The receptors stem from a human donor who was the organ donor for an intestinal transplant.

The chain links TRBV29-1 to TRBJ2-7; the D gene is possibly TRBD1 (5 bases). The length of the CDR3 is 13 residues. Trimming removed 4 bases from V and 4 bases from J, with 14 bases in between. Germline V lookup: CDR1 SQVTM, CDR2 ANQGSEA. The chain's CDR3 is CSVVPGSEYEQYF. CDR3 nucleotide sequence: TGCAGCGTTGTGCCAGGGTCCGAGTACGAGCAGTACTTC.

The V call is TRBV4-1, the J call TRBJ1-2; D possibly corresponds to TRBD1 (5 bases). Germline CDR1 reads MGHRA; CDR2 reads YSYEKL. The germline V and J ends were trimmed by 3 bases and 5 bases, with 16 bases remaining between them. CDR3 length: 15 amino acids. CDR3 sequence reads: CASSHPPGRVYGYTF. The CDR3 DNA follows: TGCGCCAGCAGCCATCCCCCGGGCAGGGTATATGGCTACACCTTC.

The chain's CDR3 is CASSQEEGRGLFIQYEQFF. In nucleotides, the CDR3 is TGCGCCAGCAGCCAAGAAGAGGGCAGGGGGCTTTTTATCCAATACGAGCAGTTCTTC. The rearrangement joins TRBV4-1 to TRBJ2-1; 8 positions match TRBD1. This CDR3 spans 19 amino acids. V trimming: 0 bases; J trimming: 10 bases; junction bases outside the gene matches: 20. Per the germline V gene, CDR1 is MGHRA and CDR2 is YSYEKL.

V gene TRBV4-1 combines with J gene TRBJ2-7; TRBD1 aligns across 8 bases. The germline CDR1 and CDR2 sequences are MGHRA and YSYEKL. The CDR3 extends over 15 amino acids. V lost 3 bases to trimming and J lost 3 bases; unmatched junction nucleotides: 7. The CDR3 loop is CASSHDGTGSYEQYF. The CDR3, as DNA: TGCGCCAGCAGCCATGATGGGACAGGAAGCTACGAGCAGTACTTC.

The rearrangement uses TRBV5-6 and TRBJ1-2, with D tentatively TRBD1 (5 bases). The CDR3 runs 15 residues. Deletions cut 4 bases from V and 4 bases from J, with 17 bases between. Germline V gene data show CDR1 as SGHDT and CDR2 as YYEEEE. CDR3 region: CASSPGGGSIYGYTF. The CDR3 DNA sequence: TGTGCCAGCAGCCCCGGCGGGGGATCCATCTATGGCTACACCTTC.

V and J are TRBV13 and TRBJ2-7; 8 bases agree with TRBD2. The trim removed 6 bases at V and 2 bases at J, leaving 9 bases unmatched. Germline V gene lookup returns CDR1 PRHDT and CDR2 FYEKMQ (reference sequence). The CDR3 is 15 residues long. CDR3 sequence (DNA): TGTGCCAGCAGAGAGGCAGGGACTAGAGCCTACGAGCAGTACTTC. This sequence encodes CASREAGTRAYEQYF.

The rearrangement links TRBV13 to TRBJ2-7; TRBD1 agrees at 7 bases. The junction had 15 bases not matched to a gene; V was cut back by 7 bases and J by 6 bases. Germline CDR1 and CDR2: PRHDT and FYEKMQ (reference sequence). The CDR3 extends over 15 amino acids. The CDR3, as DNA: TGTGCCAGCACCACCGGGCTGAAGGGGACAGCCGAGCAGTACTTC. This codes for CASTTGLKGTAEQYF.

The chain employs TRBV19 and TRBJ2-1; possibly TRBD2 for D (5 bases). Germline V lookup: CDR1 LNHDA, CDR2 SQIVND (reference sequence). Trimming cost V 3 bases and J 7 bases, with 13 bases left between them. The CDR3 is made up of 14 amino acids. The CDR3 loop is CASSIEGGGNEQFF. CDR3 bases: TGTGCCAGTAGTATCGAAGGTGGCGGGAATGAGCAGTTCTTC. The full variable domain, completed using reference TRBV19 and TRBJ2-1, is DGGITQSPKYLFRKEGQNVTLSCEQNLNHDAMYWYRQDPGQGLRLIYYSQIVNDFQKGDIAEGYSVSREKKESFPLTVTSAQKNPTAFYLCASSIEGGGNEQFFGPGTRLTVL.

This chain joins TRBV28 and TRBJ2-1; 9 nucleotides agree with TRBD2. The CDR3 has 14 residues. Germline assignment: CDR1 MDHEN and CDR2 SYDVKM. J lost 2 bases, V lost 9 bases, and 5 bases had no gene match. The CDR3 loop reads CASTSSGTYNEQFF. CDR3 nucleotides: TGTGCCAGTACCTCTAGCGGGACCTACAATGAGCAGTTCTTC. The whole variable domain, filled in from reference TRBV28 and TRBJ2-1, reads DVKVTQSSRYLVKRTGEKVFLECVQDMDHENMFWYRQDPGLGLRLIYFSYDVKMKEKGDIPEGYSVSREKKERFSLILESASTNQTSMYLCASTSSGTYNEQFFGPGTRLTVL.

The V and J genes are TRBV30 and TRBJ2-1; D ambiguous. This CDR3 contains 15 residues. Looked up from germline, CDR1 is GTSNPN and CDR2 is SVGIG (reference sequence). Trimming removed 2 bases at V and 6 bases at J, with 17 bases between. The CDR3, as DNA: TGTGCCTGGAGTCGATCGGAGCTTCGACGCAATGAGCAGTTCTTC. As protein: CAWSRSELRRNEQFF.

V gene TRBV7-9 combines with J gene TRBJ1-1; D is perhaps TRBD1 (6 bases). V dropped 1 base and J dropped 4 bases, with 16 bases sitting between them. Germline V lookup: CDR1 SEHNR, CDR2 FQNEAQ (reference sequence). This CDR3 is built from 16 residues. In DNA, the CDR3 is TGTGCCAGCAGCTTAGGAGCGGGGGCTGGGACCACTGAAGCTTTCTTT. Protein sequence: CASSLGAGAGTTEAFF. The variable domain in full, completed from reference TRBV7-9 and TRBJ1-1, reads DTGVSQNPRHKITKRGQNVTFRCDPISEHNRLYWYRQTLGQGPEFLTYFQNEAQLEKSRLLSDRFSAERPKGSFSTLEIQRTEQGDSAMYLCASSLGAGAGTTEAFFGQGTRLTVV.

The chain uses TRBV2 and TRBJ2-1, with a weak D call TRBD1 (7 bases). The CDR3 runs 14 residues. With 8 bases removed from V and 10 bases from J, the gap between germline ends came to 21 bases. Germline V lookup: CDR1 SNHLY, CDR2 FYNNEI. CDR3 DNA sequence: TGTGCCAGCGGTAAGACAGGGCCGGCGGGGGAGCAGTTCTTC. This codes for CASGKTGPAGEQFF.

This rearrangement joins TRBV14 to TRBJ2-2; D may be TRBD2 (5 bases). The CDR3 runs to 14 residues. Trimming took off 4 bases at V and 8 bases at J, with 14 bases between the two ends. The germline V gene encodes CDR1 SGHDN and CDR2 FVKESK. The CDR3 is CASSRPEGAGELFF. Here the CDR3 DNA reads TGTGCCAGCAGCCGACCAGAGGGAGCTGGGGAGCTGTTTTTT.

The V call is TRBV27, the J call TRBJ2-3; possible D gene TRBD2, 5 bases. There are 15 residues in the CDR3. Germline V CDR1 and CDR2: MNHEY, SMNVEV (reference sequence). Trimming left V 6 bases short and J 2 bases short, with 15 bases between. The DNA for the CDR3 is TGTGCCAGCAGGATTAGCGCGTCCCACACAGATACGCAGTATTTT. Translation gives CASRISASHTDTQYF.

The rearrangement uses TRBV6-1 and TRBJ1-2, with D perhaps matching TRBD1 (6 bases). The V end lost 4 bases, the J end lost 0 bases, and 12 bases lay between the germline ends. Per germline, CDR1 MNHNS and CDR2 SASEGT. The CDR3 runs to 15 residues. CDR3 sequence: CASSGNRAANYGYTF. The CDR3 DNA is TGTGCCAGCAGTGGAAACAGGGCAGCTAACTATGGCTACACCTTC.

The chain uses TRBV7-9 and TRBJ1-6; 7 bases are shared with TRBD1. Germline V gene sequence: CDR1 SEHNR, CDR2 FQNEAQ (reference sequence). V lost 6 bases to trimming and J lost 0 bases; unmatched junction nucleotides: 5. There are 16 residues in the CDR3. CDR3 sequence (DNA): TGTGCCAGCAGGGGGGACAGAAGCTCCTATAATTCACCCCTCCACTTT. It is translated as CASRGDRSSYNSPLHF.

V is TRBV11-3 and J is TRBJ2-5; TRBD1 matches at 8 bases. The V and J ends lost 5 bases and 7 bases, in that order; junction bases with no gene match: 15. The CDR3 contains 16 residues. Germline-derived CDR1 and CDR2 are SGHNT and YENEEA. The CDR3 is CASSLSGAGGMATQYF. The CDR3 DNA reads TGTGCCAGCAGCCTTTCCGGGGCAGGGGGCATGGCGACCCAGTACTTC.

CDR3 residues: CASSLGAGGYEQYF. CDR3 in DNA: TGTGCCAGCAGCTTAGGAGCGGGAGGGTACGAGCAGTACTTC. The chain combines TRBV11-2 with TRBJ2-7, with TRBD2 identical over 10 bases. This CDR3 contains 14 residues. V trimming: 1 base; J trimming: 4 bases; junction bases outside the gene matches: 1. CDR1 is SGHAT, CDR2 FQNNGV, per germline.

V gene TRBV6-1 combines with J gene TRBJ1-3; 7 bases line up with TRBD1. In germline, CDR1 is MNHNS, CDR2 SASEGT. CDR3 length equals 17 residues. Losses at the gene ends were 2 bases for V and 2 bases for J; bases not matched to a gene: 9. CDR3 in amino acids: CASSEPGQLVPGNTIYF. CDR3 bases: TGTGCCAGCAGTGAACCGGGACAGCTGGTTCCTGGAAACACCATATATTTT.

This clone was counted only a few times. This chain joins TRBV30 and TRBJ2-2; D not certain. V dropped 7 bases and J dropped 6 bases, with 12 bases sitting between them. Per the germline V gene, CDR1 is GTSNPN and CDR2 is SVGIG (reference sequence). The CDR3 runs to 12 residues. CDR3 DNA: TGTGCCTACGCGGATGTGTCCGGGGAGCTGTTTTTT. Translating gives CAYADVSGELFF.

This clone was seen once. DNA for the CDR3: TGTGCCAGCAGCCGCGCCCAAAGAGAGAAAGGACTAGTTGTATATGAGCAGTTCTTC. It is translated as CASSRAQREKGLVVYEQFF. The J gene is TRBJ2-1, the V gene TRBV7-9, with 7 positions matching TRBD2. The V gene's germline CDR1 is SEHNR and CDR2 FQNEAQ (reference sequence). Trimming at V came to 5 bases and at J to 8 bases, leaving 24 bases not matched to a gene. The CDR3 length is 19 residues.

The V call is TRBV14, the J call TRBJ1-1; weak D call: TRBD1 (5 bases). There are 14 residues in the CDR3. V was clipped by 4 bases and J by 4 bases, with 13 bases between them. Per the germline V gene, CDR1 is SGHDN and CDR2 is FVKESK. CDR3 DNA sequence: TGTGCCAGCAGCCTCAGGGTCGGGGGCACTGAAGCTTTCTTT. As protein: CASSLRVGGTEAFF. Variable domain in full (rest from reference TRBV14 and TRBJ1-1): EAGVTQFPSHSVIEKGQTVTLRCDPISGHDNLYWYRRVMGKEIKFLLHFVKESKQDESGMPNNRFLAERTGGTYSTLKVQPAELEDSGVYFCASSLRVGGTEAFFGQGTRLTVV.

The chain employs TRBV11-1 and TRBJ2-3; TRBD2 matches 8 bases. The V and J ends lost 8 bases and 6 bases, in that order; junction bases with no gene match: 13. The CDR3 is 15 amino acids. CDR1 and CDR2 from the germline V gene are SGHAT and FQDESV (reference sequence). The chain's CDR3 is CASAIPGLETDTQYF. The CDR3 bases are TGTGCCAGCGCCATCCCGGGACTAGAAACGGATACGCAGTATTTT.

The chain combines TRBV5-4 with TRBJ2-1; 8 bases agree with TRBD2. CDR1 is SGHNT and CDR2 is YYREEE in the germline V gene (reference sequence). This CDR3 is built from 15 residues. The J segment lost 12 bases and the V segment lost 4 bases, leaving 15 bases of the junction unmatched. The CDR3: CASSPRGGMDRRQFF. CDR3 DNA sequence: TGTGCCAGCAGCCCCCGGGGGGGTATGGATCGAAGGCAGTTCTTC. Full variable domain (rest looked up from reference TRBV5-4 and TRBJ2-1): ETGVTQSPTHLIKTRGQQVTLRCSSQSGHNTVSWYQQALGQGPQFIFQYYREEENGRGNFPPRFSGLQFPNYSSELNVNALELDDSALYLCASSPRGGMDRRQFFGPGTRLTVL.

V is TRBV6-5 and J is TRBJ1-2, with unresolved D. The CDR3 totals 15 residues. V was pared by 0 bases and J by 4 bases, with 12 bases between. Germline loops: CDR1 MNHEY, CDR2 SVGAGI. The chain's CDR3 is CASSYSSTLFYGYTF. CDR3 nucleotide sequence: TGTGCCAGCAGTTACTCGAGTACCTTATTCTATGGCTACACCTTC.

The chain combines TRBV27 with TRBJ2-5, with D possibly matching TRBD1 (5 bases). Per the germline V gene, CDR1 is MNHEY and CDR2 is SMNVEV (reference sequence). V lost 0 bases to trimming and J lost 5 bases, with 7 bases between them. The CDR3 covers 13 residues. CDR3: CASSLSRAETQYF. CDR3 nucleotides: TGTGCCAGCAGTTTATCCAGGGCGGAGACCCAGTACTTC.